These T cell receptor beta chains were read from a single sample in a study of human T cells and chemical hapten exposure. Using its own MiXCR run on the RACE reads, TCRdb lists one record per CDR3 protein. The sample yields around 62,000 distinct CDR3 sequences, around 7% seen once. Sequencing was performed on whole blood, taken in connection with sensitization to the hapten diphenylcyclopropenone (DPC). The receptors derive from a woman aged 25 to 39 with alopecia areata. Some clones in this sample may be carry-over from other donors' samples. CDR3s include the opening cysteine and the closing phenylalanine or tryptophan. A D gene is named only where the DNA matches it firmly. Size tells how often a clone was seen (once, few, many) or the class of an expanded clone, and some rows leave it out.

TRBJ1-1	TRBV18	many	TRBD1	TGTGCCAGCTCACCAAGGACAGGGGGCGCGTCTACTGAAGCTTTCTTT	CASSPRTGGASTEAFF
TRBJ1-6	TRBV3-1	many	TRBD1	TGTGCCAGCAGCCCAACCGGACAGGGGGCTTCACCCCTCCACTTT	CASSPTGQGASPLHF
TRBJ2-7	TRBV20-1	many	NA	TGCAGTGCTAGGGGACAGAGCGGGGGATACTTAAGCTCCTACGAGCAGTACTTC	CSARGQSGGYLSSYEQYF
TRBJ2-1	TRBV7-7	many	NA	TGTGCCAGCAGCCAACGGGGCGGCGTATCGTACAATGAGCAGTTCTTC	CASSQRGGVSYNEQFF
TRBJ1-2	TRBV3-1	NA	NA	TGTGCCAGCAGCCAAGTAACCGGGACTAACTATGGCTACACCTTC	CASSQVTGTNYGYTF
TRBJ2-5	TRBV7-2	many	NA	TGTGCCAGCAGCTTAGGGCGGTACCAAGAGACCCAGTACTTC	CASSLGRYQETQYF
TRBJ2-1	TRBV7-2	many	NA	TGTGCCAGCAGCTTATATCTTCTGTCGGACAATGAGCAGTTCTTC	CASSLYLLSDNEQFF
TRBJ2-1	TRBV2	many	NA	TGTGCCAGCACTTATGCAGGGAGCTCCTACAATGAGCAGTTCTTC	CASTYAGSSYNEQFF
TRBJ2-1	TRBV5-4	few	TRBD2	TGTGCCAGCAGCTTGGAGGGACTAACCTCGAATGAGCAGTTCTTC	CASSLEGLTSNEQFF
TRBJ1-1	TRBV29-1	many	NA	TGCAGCTCCAGCCCTGACAGCCTTAAGGACAGTGCTTTCTTT	CSSSPDSLKDSAFF
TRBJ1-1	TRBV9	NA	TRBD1	TGTGCCAGCAGCCCAAGGACAGGGGTCGACACTGAAGCTTTCTTT	CASSPRTGVDTEAFF
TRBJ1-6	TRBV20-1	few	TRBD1	TGCAGTGCCGGGACAGGGGACTTATATAATTCACCCCTCCACTTT	CSAGTGDLYNSPLHF
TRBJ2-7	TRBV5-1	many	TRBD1	TGCGCCAGCAGCTTGTCAGTGGGTTTGGACAGGTCCACGGACGAGCAGTACTTC	CASSLSVGLDRSTDEQYF
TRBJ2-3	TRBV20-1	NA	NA	TGCAGTGCGCGGGACCCGAACACAGATACGCAGTATTTT	CSARDPNTDTQYF
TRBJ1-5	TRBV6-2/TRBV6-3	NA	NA	TGTGCCAGCAGTTACTGGACACCTCCGTTGGGTCAGCCCCAGCATTTT	CASSYWTPPLGQPQHF
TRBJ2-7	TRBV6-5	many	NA	TGTGCCAGCAAAAATCTCTACGAGCAGTACTTC	CASKNLYEQYF
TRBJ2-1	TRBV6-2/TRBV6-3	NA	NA	TGTGTCAGCAGTTCCCAAATTGACAGGCCCTCCTACAATGAGCAGTTCTTC	CVSSSQIDRPSYNEQFF
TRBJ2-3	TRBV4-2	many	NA	TGTGCCAGCAGCCACGCGGGTGGCACAGATACGCAGTATTTT	CASSHAGGTDTQYF
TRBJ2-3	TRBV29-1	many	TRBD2	TGCAGCGTTGGGACTAGCGGGCTTAGCACAGATACGCAGTATTTT	CSVGTSGLSTDTQYF
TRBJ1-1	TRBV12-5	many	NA	TGTGCTAGTGGTTTGGCCCCCAGGGTTTGGGGAGCTCCGAACACTGAAGCTTTCTTT	CASGLAPRVWGAPNTEAFF
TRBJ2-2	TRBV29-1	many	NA	TGCAGCGTTGATGGGATCGCGAACACCGGGGAGCTGTTTTTT	CSVDGIANTGELFF
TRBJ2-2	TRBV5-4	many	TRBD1	TGTGCCAGCAGCTTGGCCGGGACAGTGAACACCGGGGAGCTGTTTTTT	CASSLAGTVNTGELFF
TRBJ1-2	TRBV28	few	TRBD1	TGTGCCAGCAGTTCGGGACAGGCCATCTATGGCTACACCTTC	CASSSGQAIYGYTF
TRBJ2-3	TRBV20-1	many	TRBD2	TGCAGTGCTAGATCCCTAGCGGGGCTCACAGATACGCAGTATTTT	CSARSLAGLTDTQYF
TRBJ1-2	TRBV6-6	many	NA	TGTGCCAGCAGTTCATGGTTGGGGCAGGGCGTAGACGCTGGACTACTCTACACCTTC	CASSSWLGQGVDAGLLYTF
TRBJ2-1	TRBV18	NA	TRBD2	TGTGCCAGCCAAGTCCGCGGGGGGCACAATGAGCAGTTCTTC	CASQVRGGHNEQFF
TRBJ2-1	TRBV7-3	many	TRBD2	TGTGCCAGCAGCTTAAGTCTCGGGGGGGGGCGGAATGAGCAGTTCTTC	CASSLSLGGGRNEQFF
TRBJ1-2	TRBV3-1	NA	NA	TGTGCCAGCAGCCGTTGGACAGCTAACTATGGCTACACCTTC	CASSRWTANYGYTF
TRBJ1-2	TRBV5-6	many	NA	TGTGCCAGCAGCTTGAGGCTTGCCCAGAGGTCGGGCGGCTACACCTTC	CASSLRLAQRSGGYTF
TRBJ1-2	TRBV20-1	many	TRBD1	TGCAGTGCTACCGCCATGGCCGGACAGGGGGCTTTAGGCTACACCTTC	CSATAMAGQGALGYTF
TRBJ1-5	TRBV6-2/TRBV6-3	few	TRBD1	TGTGCCAGCAGACGAGGACAGGGGGCAAGTCAGCCCCAGCATTTT	CASRRGQGASQPQHF
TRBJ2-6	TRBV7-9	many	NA	TGTGCCAGCAGCTTCCCCTTACGGCCCGGCCTTACCTTCTCTGGGGCCAACGTCCTGACTTTC	CASSFPLRPGLTFSGANVLTF
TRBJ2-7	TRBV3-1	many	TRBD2	TGTGCCAGCAGCCAAGGGCCTAGCGGGGCTTCTGACGAGCAGTACTTC	CASSQGPSGASDEQYF
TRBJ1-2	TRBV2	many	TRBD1	TGTGCCAGCAGGGGGGACAGCTATGGCTACACCTTC	CASRGDSYGYTF
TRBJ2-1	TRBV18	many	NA	TGTGCCAGCTCCCGACTGTCCTACAATGAGCAGTTCTTC	CASSRLSYNEQFF
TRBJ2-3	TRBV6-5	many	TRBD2	TGTGCCAGCAGTTGGACTAGCGGGGGGGCAGGGGATACGCAGTATTTT	CASSWTSGGAGDTQYF
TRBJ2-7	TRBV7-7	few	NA	TGTGCTAGCAGCCAGAGCCTCGGGACGGCCTACGAGCAGTACTTC	CASSQSLGTAYEQYF
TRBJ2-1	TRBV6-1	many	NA	TGTGCCAGCAGTGAAGCTGAACAGGGTCCCCCCTTCTTC	CASSEAEQGPPFF
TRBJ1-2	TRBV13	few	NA	TGTGCCAGCAGCGACCAAGGACACAACTATGGCTACACCTTC	CASSDQGHNYGYTF